Listed below are T cell receptor beta chains from one sample, sequenced in a study of blood T cell repertoires in COVID-19. Repertoires were generated with immunoSEQ multiplex PCR, while TCRdb's copy carries only in-frame clones and drops some. The sample holds about 86,000 clones, roughly four fifths seen once. Material: peripheral blood. The receptors were gathered from a woman older than 75 with acute or convalescent COVID-19. CDR3s include the opening cysteine and the closing phenylalanine or tryptophan. The D gene is left open where the match is weak. The listing skips clone size in some rows; elsewhere it reads once, few, many or a size class.

CASSLGVRALSTEAFF	TGTGCCAGCAGCTTAGGCGTCAGGGCGTTATCCACTGAAGCTTTCTTT	NA	TRBJ1-1	NA	TRBV7-2
CASSQGRGSGEKLFF	TGCGCCAGCAGCCAGGGAAGGGGGTCTGGGGAAAAACTGTTTTTT	NA	TRBJ1-4	NA	TRBV4-1
CASSPTDNTGELFF	TGTGCCAGCAGCCCGACAGATAACACCGGGGAGCTGTTTTTT	NA	TRBJ2-2	NA	TRBV11-3
CASSLTGTTPGNTIYF	TGTGCCAGCAGCCTCACCGGGACAACCCCTGGAAACACCATATATTTT	NA	TRBJ1-3	NA	TRBV7-2
CASSLTGWANQPQHF	TGTGCCAGCAGTTTAACAGGGTGGGCCAATCAGCCCCAGCATTTT	NA	TRBJ1-5	many	TRBV28
CASRRGTSGRALDTQYF	TGTGCCAGCAGGAGAGGGACTAGCGGGAGGGCCTTAGATACGCAGTATTTT	TRBD2	TRBJ2-3	NA	TRBV28
CASSLGQGDQPQHF	TGTGCCAGCAGTTTAGGACAGGGAGATCAGCCCCAGCATTTT	TRBD1	TRBJ1-5	NA	TRBV6-5
CASSSGSGRDNEQFF	TGTGCCAGCAGCTCGGGTAGCGGGCGAGACAATGAGCAGTTCTTC	TRBD2	TRBJ2-1	NA	TRBV7-9
CASRLGTGMYQETQYF	TGCGCCAGCAGATTAGGGACAGGGATGTACCAAGAGACCCAGTACTTC	TRBD1	TRBJ2-5	NA	TRBV5-1
CAILLQGRHGYTF	TGTGCCATCCTTTTACAGGGACGGCATGGCTACACCTTC	NA	TRBJ1-2	NA	TRBV28
CASNRQGPNTEAFF	TGTGCCAGCAACCGACAGGGCCCCAACACTGAAGCTTTCTTT	TRBD1	TRBJ1-1	few	TRBV27
CASSLETAGNGYTF	TGCGCCAGCAGCTTGGAAACGGCCGGGAATGGCTACACCTTC	NA	TRBJ1-2	NA	TRBV5-1
CASSPQTTLAKNIQYF	TGTGCCAGCTCACCTCAGACGACTCTAGCCAAAAACATTCAGTACTTC	NA	TRBJ2-4	NA	TRBV18
CASTGGQGTGELFF	TGTGCCAGCACCGGGGGGCAGGGCACCGGGGAGCTGTTTTTT	NA	TRBJ2-2	NA	TRBV2
CASTDRGVGEKLFF	TGTGCCAGTACCGATAGGGGTGTAGGTGAAAAACTGTTTTTT	NA	TRBJ1-4	NA	TRBV19
CASSVVGFGYTF	TGTGCCAGCAGCGTAGTGGGCTTTGGCTACACCTTC	NA	TRBJ1-2	NA	TRBV9
CASSQVGTGGNSPLHF	TGTGCCAGCAGCCAAGTAGGGACAGGGGGGAATTCACCCCTCCACTTT	TRBD1	TRBJ1-6	NA	TRBV3-1/TRBV3-2
CSAKQDGYTF	TGCAGTGCTAAACAAGATGGCTACACCTTC	NA	TRBJ1-2	NA	TRBV20-1
CASSQVLVLDNEQFF	TGTGCCAGCAGCCAGGTGCTAGTTCTAGACAATGAGCAGTTCTTC	NA	TRBJ2-1	NA	TRBV3-1/TRBV3-2
CASNQQGNTEAFF	TGTGCCAGCAACCAACAGGGAAACACTGAAGCTTTCTTT	NA	TRBJ1-1	NA	TRBV7-9
CASSLTTGAGETQYF	TGCGCCAGCAGCTTAACGACAGGGGCTGGGGAGACCCAGTACTTC	TRBD1	TRBJ2-5	NA	TRBV5-1
CASSQTGTGGEKLFF	TGTGCCAGCAGCCAAACCGGGACAGGGGGTGAAAAACTGTTTTTT	TRBD1	TRBJ1-4	NA	TRBV3-1/TRBV3-2
CASSAVISGANVLTF	TGCGCCAGCAGTGCAGTTATCTCTGGGGCCAACGTCCTGACTTTC	NA	TRBJ2-6	NA	TRBV5-1
CASSSPGTGFLYF	TGTGCCAGCAGCTCCCCCGGGACAGGTTTCCTGTACTTC	TRBD1	TRBJ2-7	NA	TRBV7-9
CASSLAGGPVEQYF	TGTGCCAGCAGCTTAGCGGGGGGGCCCGTCGAGCAGTACTTC	NA	TRBJ2-7	NA	TRBV7-2
CASSLPSTDTQYF	TGTGCCAGCAGCTTGCCTAGCACAGATACGCAGTATTTT	NA	TRBJ2-3	NA	TRBV5-6
CAISIAGTSTDTQYF	TGTGCCATCAGTATAGCGGGGACTAGCACAGATACGCAGTATTTT	TRBD2	TRBJ2-3	few	TRBV10-3
CASKQAGASNTGELFF	TGCGCCAGCAAGCAGGCGGGGGCCTCGAACACCGGGGAGCTGTTTTTT	NA	TRBJ2-2	NA	TRBV5-1
CASSLSGSQRAFF	TGTGCCAGCAGTCTTAGTGGTAGCCAGCGAGCTTTCTTT	NA	TRBJ1-1	NA	TRBV5-5
CASSSDGQSYGYTF	TGCGCCAGCAGCTCCGATGGGCAGAGCTATGGCTACACCTTC	NA	TRBJ1-2	once	TRBV5-1
CAIRGTGGGYEQYF	TGTGCCATCAGGGGGACAGGGGGCGGGTACGAGCAGTACTTC	TRBD1	TRBJ2-7	once	TRBV10-3
CASSPQPGESAIYNEQFF	TGTGCCAGTAGCCCTCAACCCGGGGAGAGCGCCATCTACAATGAGCAGTTCTTC	NA	TRBJ2-1	NA	TRBV19
CASSLGTTGDYGYTF	TGCGCCAGCAGCTTAGGAACAACAGGGGACTATGGCTACACCTTC	TRBD1	TRBJ1-2	NA	TRBV5-1
CASSLQGSNQPQHF	TGTGCCAGCAGTCTACAGGGGAGCAATCAGCCCCAGCATTTT	TRBD1	TRBJ1-5	NA	TRBV2
CASSYSGATANYGYTF	TGTGCCAGCAGTTACTCGGGAGCCACAGCTAACTATGGCTACACCTTC	NA	TRBJ1-2	NA	TRBV6-5
CASSFGGEHEQYF	TGTGCCAGCAGTTTTGGGGGGGAACACGAGCAGTACTTC	TRBD2	TRBJ2-7	NA	TRBV12-3/TRBV12-4
CASSLDGVNTEAFF	TGTGCCAGCAGCCTCGACGGAGTTAACACTGAAGCTTTCTTT	NA	TRBJ1-1	NA	TRBV6-5
CASSERNGQGNGYTF	TGTGCCAGCAGTGAAAGAAATGGTCAGGGGAATGGCTACACCTTC	NA	TRBJ1-2	NA	TRBV25-1
CASSLVTGAQGTEAFF	TGTGCCAGCAGCTTAGTGACAGGTGCCCAGGGGACTGAAGCTTTCTTT	NA	TRBJ1-1	few	TRBV7-8
CASSLEGTMNEQFF	TGTGCCAGCAGCTTAGAGGGGACTATGAATGAGCAGTTCTTC	TRBD2	TRBJ2-1	NA	TRBV11-2
CATRREINQPQHF	TGCGCCACCAGGCGTGAGATAAATCAGCCCCAGCATTTT	NA	TRBJ1-5	NA	TRBV10-2
CASSARTDTGELFF	TGCGCCAGCAGCGCCCGGACAGACACCGGGGAGCTGTTTTTT	NA	TRBJ2-2	NA	TRBV5-1
CASSPSPGMNTEAFF	TGTGCCAGCAGCCCCTCCCCCGGGATGAACACTGAAGCTTTCTTT	NA	TRBJ1-1	few	TRBV9
CASSSLDKNDAYTF	TGTGCCAGCAGTAGCCTGGACAAGAACGACGCCTACACCTTC	NA	TRBJ1-2	NA	TRBV27
CASSGPAGSYTF	TGTGCCAGTAGTGGGCCCGCGGGGAGCTACACCTTC	NA	TRBJ1-2	NA	TRBV19
CASSLPGQPNNEQFF	TGTGCCAGCAGCTTGCCGGGACAGCCGAACAATGAGCAGTTCTTC	TRBD1	TRBJ2-1	NA	TRBV5-8
CSASEGQGANYGYTF	TGCAGTGCTAGTGAGGGACAGGGAGCTAACTATGGCTACACCTTC	TRBD1	TRBJ1-2	once	TRBV20-1